This paragraph covers one TCR beta chain sequence. CDR3 length: 15 residues. The J segment lost 4 bases and the V segment lost 0 bases, leaving 6 bases of the junction unmatched. CDR1 LGHNA and CDR2 YNFKEQ come from the germline V gene. The data derive from a study of blood T cell repertoires in COVID-19. Whole-study context: Sites in the United States, Italy and Spain provided acute and convalescent COVID-19 samples. PBMCs, B-cell-depleted T cells, or T cells were the source of the cDNA or gDNA that made up the material.

The authors' processing: Amplifying reference gene primers gave estimates of nucleated cell counts. Method: immunoSEQ multiplex PCR; TCRdb's copy keeps in-frame clones and lacks some. V, J and clone size reflect that table, while D and trimming were determined from the DNA. In the table there are 100,000 to 150,000 clones, 70% to 90% of which are singletons. The V gene is TRBV4-2, the J gene TRBJ2-7, with 7 nucleotides matching TRBD1. The TCR sequence derives from a woman older than 75 with acute or convalescent COVID-19. Sequencing was performed on peripheral blood. The CDR3 region has the DNA TGTGCCAGCAGCCAAGATAGGGACAGACTGTACGAGCAGTACTTC. Translation gives CASSQDRDRLYEQYF.